These 18 T cell receptor beta chains were sequenced from one sample in a study of T-cell reconstitution after alpha-beta-depleted transplantation in children. Unique molecular identifiers were incorporated into the prepared TCRbeta library. One entry per CDR3 protein, called by TCRdb with MiXCR from the PCR reads. Found here are a few hundred thousand distinct CDR3 sequences, over 10% of them singletons; the top ten hold over 2%. This material consisted of PBMCs, mostly from graft donor cells, taken 360 days after TCRalphabeta/CD19-depleted stem cell transplant. The receptors were sampled from a male patient between 10 and 17 years old who had a stem cell transplant for acute myeloid leukemia, so the T cells may come from the graft donor.

This clonotype was seen more than once but under ten times. V and J are TRBV28 and TRBJ2-7, with D tentatively TRBD1 (5 bases). In germline, CDR1 is MDHEN, CDR2 SYDVKM. The CDR3 totals 12 residues. Deletions cut 8 bases from V and 4 bases from J, with 12 bases between. This CDR3 reads CASHKGLYEQYF. The DNA for the CDR3 is TGTGCCAGCCACAAGGGGTTGTACGAGCAGTACTTC. Variable domain in full (rest from reference TRBV28 and TRBJ2-7): DVKVTQSSRYLVKRTGEKVFLECVQDMDHENMFWYRQDPGLGLRLIYFSYDVKMKEKGDIPEGYSVSREKKERFSLILESASTNQTSMYLCASHKGLYEQYFGPGTRLTVT.

The gene calls are TRBV28 and TRBJ2-7, with 11 bases identical to TRBD1. Germline loops: CDR1 MDHEN, CDR2 SYDVKM. The CDR3 contains 15 residues. The trim removed 7 bases at V and 5 bases at J, leaving 10 bases unmatched. DNA for the CDR3: TGTGCCAGCATCAACGGTAGGACAGGGGGCGACGAGCAGTACTTC. This codes for CASINGRTGGDEQYF.

As regards this clonotype: It may be a read error: a sequence one base away is much more abundant. It is likely a read error, because the conserved phenylalanine at the end of the CDR3 is missing. The rearrangement joins TRBV29-1 to TRBJ2-2; no reliable D call. Germline V gene data show CDR1 as SQVTM and CDR2 as ANQGSEA. V lost 6 bases, J lost 4 bases, and 9 bases lay in between. The CDR3 loop spans 12 amino acids. CDR3 in DNA: TGCAGCGTCCGGACGGTCACCGGGGAGCTGTTTGTT. Residues: CSVRTVTGELFV.

This clonotype was seen more than once but under ten times. V and J are TRBV11-2 and TRBJ2-3; TRBD2 matches 11 bases. J lost 0 bases, V lost 3 bases, and 8 bases had no gene match. Germline V lookup: CDR1 SGHAT, CDR2 FQNNGV. The CDR3 loop spans 18 amino acids. CDR3 sequence reads: CASSLGLAVPASTDTQYF. The CDR3 bases are TGTGCCAGCAGCTTGGGACTAGCGGTACCCGCTAGCACAGATACGCAGTATTTT.

V is TRBV6-1 and J is TRBJ1-2; the D gene is possibly TRBD1 (5 bases). CDR3 length: 15 amino acids. V was cut by 5 bases and J by 6 bases, with 19 bases left in between. CDR1 is MNHNS and CDR2 is SASEGT in the germline V gene. The CDR3 nucleotides read TGTGCCAGCAGTCCCTCTTGGGGGGGAAAGGATGGCTACACCTTC. This sequence encodes CASSPSWGGKDGYTF.

This clonotype has only a few counts. The CDR3 nucleotides are TGTGCCTGGAGTCAAGGGCCCAATCAGCCCCAGCATTTT. This translates into CAWSQGPNQPQHF. The chain recombines TRBV30 with TRBJ1-5; D unclear. The V end was cut by 2 bases, the J end by 3 bases, with 8 bases between. The CDR3 has 13 residues. Looked up from germline, CDR1 is GTSNPN and CDR2 is SVGIG (reference sequence).

The chain carries TRBV20-1 and TRBJ2-7; D possibly uses TRBD1 or TRBD2 (5 bases each). The CDR3 length is 16 residues. The V end was cut by 3 bases, the J end by 2 bases, with 20 bases between. Per the germline V gene, CDR1 is DFQATT and CDR2 is SNEGSKA (reference sequence). Written as DNA, the CDR3 is TGCAGTGCTAGTGCTCTTTTGGGACCGCCGACCTACGAGCAGTACTTC. It encodes CSASALLGPPTYEQYF.

CDR3 region: CSAKRDEGEQYF. The CDR3 DNA sequence: TGCAGTGCTAAGCGCGACGAGGGGGAGCAGTACTTC. The chain joins TRBV20-1 to TRBJ2-7; the D gene could be TRBD1 or TRBD2 (5 bases each). V lost 4 bases and J 7 bases, leaving 14 bases between the germline ends. CDR3 size: 12 residues. Germline CDR1 reads DFQATT; CDR2 reads SNEGSKA (reference sequence).

This clonotype was counted many times. CDR3 DNA sequence: TGTGCCAGCAGTGAGCTTCCGGGACAGGGCTACGAGCAGTACTTC. Protein product: CASSELPGQGYEQYF. The chain combines TRBV2 with TRBJ2-7; 9 bases are a match to TRBD1. This CDR3 is built from 15 residues. The germline CDR1 and CDR2 sequences are SNHLY and FYNNEI. Trimming cost V 3 bases and J 3 bases; bases outside gene matches: 6.

V usage is TRBV20-1 and J usage is TRBJ2-7; no definite D call. Per the germline V gene, CDR1 is DFQATT and CDR2 is SNEGSKA (reference sequence). The CDR3 has 14 amino acids. V lost 2 bases to trimming and J lost 0 bases, with 11 bases between them. The CDR3 DNA sequence: TGCAGTGCTAGATATAACCCGACCTCCTACGAGCAGTACTTC. Its translation is CSARYNPTSYEQYF.

The J gene is TRBJ2-7, the V gene TRBV12-3 or TRBV12-4, with D possibly TRBD2 on 6 matching bases. CDR3 length: 15 residues. The V and J ends lost 6 bases and 0 bases respectively, with 15 bases between them. CDR3 protein: CASREAGSSSYEQYF. The CDR3 coding sequence is TGTGCCAGCAGAGAAGCGGGCTCGAGCTCCTACGAGCAGTACTTC.

A few counts support this clonotype. Here the CDR3 reads CASGTPYEQYF. The CDR3 bases are TGCGCCAGCGGGACCCCCTACGAGCAGTACTTC. The chain couples TRBV5-1 to TRBJ2-7; perhaps D is TRBD1 or TRBD2 (5 bases each). The length of the CDR3 is 11 residues. V was trimmed by 7 bases and J by 2 bases, leaving 7 bases between them. Germline lookup yields CDR1 SGHRS and CDR2 YFSETQ.

This clonotype has at least ten counts. DNA for the CDR3: TGTGCCAGCAGTTTATATACCCTAGCGGGGTACACCGGGGAGCTGTTTTTT. Translation: CASSLYTLAGYTGELFF. The rearrangement links TRBV28 to TRBJ2-2; 9 bases are shared with TRBD2. The ends lost 1 base at V and 3 bases at J; junction bases unmatched: 6. Germline assignment: CDR1 MDHEN and CDR2 SYDVKM. The CDR3 runs to 17 residues. Full variable domain (outside the CDR3, taken from reference TRBV28 and TRBJ2-2): DVKVTQSSRYLVKRTGEKVFLECVQDMDHENMFWYRQDPGLGLRLIYFSYDVKMKEKGDIPEGYSVSREKKERFSLILESASTNQTSMYLCASSLYTLAGYTGELFFGEGSRLTVL.

This sequence joins TRBV11-2 and TRBJ2-3; D remains unclear. Trimming took 4 bases from V and 2 from J, leaving 10 bases between them. Germline V gives CDR1 SGHAT, CDR2 FQNNGV. CDR3 size: 14 residues. The CDR3 sequence is CASSYNSDTDTQYF. The CDR3 bases are TGTGCCAGCAGCTACAACTCTGACACAGATACGCAGTATTTT.

This sequence joins TRBV7-2 and TRBJ2-7, with D possibly matching TRBD2 (6 bases). From germline, CDR1 is SGHTA and CDR2 FQGNSA. The CDR3 consists of 15 residues. Trimming shortened V by 1 base and J by 4 bases, and 14 bases separated the two germline ends. As DNA, the CDR3 is TGTGCCAGCAGCTTAGAGACTAGTAATTGGTACGAGCAGTACTTC. Protein: CASSLETSNWYEQYF.

In its sample, this clonotype was seen a few times. The chain combines TRBV20-1 with TRBJ1-6, with 10 positions matching TRBD1. This CDR3 is built from 16 residues. Germline V gene sequence: CDR1 DFQATT, CDR2 SNEGSKA (reference sequence). V dropped 3 bases and J dropped 4; count of bases not matched to a gene: 6. The CDR3 is CSASLDRGVYNSPLHF. For the CDR3, the DNA is TGCAGTGCTAGCCTGGACAGGGGGGTATATAATTCACCCCTCCACTTT.

This clonotype was detected a few times. For the CDR3, the DNA is TGCAGTGCTAGTGTGGGAGGAACAGGGTTCTACGAGCAGTACTTC. It specifies CSASVGGTGFYEQYF. The chain recombines TRBV20-1 with TRBJ2-7, with D perhaps matching TRBD1 or TRBD2 (6 bases each). This CDR3 spans 15 amino acids. Between the trimmed V and J ends, which lost 3 bases and 3 bases, there was a span of 18 bases. CDR1 and CDR2 from the germline V gene are DFQATT and SNEGSKA (reference sequence).

At least ten counts were recorded for this clonotype. This chain uses TRBV11-2 with TRBJ2-5; D ambiguous. This CDR3 spans 15 amino acids. V lost 0 bases, J lost 5 bases, and 13 bases lay in between. CDR1 is SGHAT, CDR2 FQNNGV, per germline. CDR3 sequence: CASSLDGVSRETQYF. The CDR3 coding sequence is TGTGCCAGCAGCTTAGATGGGGTTTCAAGGGAGACCCAGTACTTC.